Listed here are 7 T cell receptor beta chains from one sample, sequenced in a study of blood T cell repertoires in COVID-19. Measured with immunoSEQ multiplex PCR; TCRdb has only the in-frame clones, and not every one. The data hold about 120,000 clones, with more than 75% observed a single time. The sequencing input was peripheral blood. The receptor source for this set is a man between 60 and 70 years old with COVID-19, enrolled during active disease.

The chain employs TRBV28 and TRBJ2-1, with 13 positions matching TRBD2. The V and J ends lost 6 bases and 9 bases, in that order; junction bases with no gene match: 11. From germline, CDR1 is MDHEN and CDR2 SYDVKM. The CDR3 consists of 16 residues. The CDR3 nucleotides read TGTGCCAGCAGCCCACCGGGACTAGCGGGAAAAAGTGAGCAGTTCTTC. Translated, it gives CASSPPGLAGKSEQFF.

The CDR3 DNA reads TGCAGTGCATTCGGTAGTAACGAGCAGTACTTC. Encoded protein: CSAFGSNEQYF. The rearrangement joins TRBV20-1 to TRBJ2-7; D is undetermined. V was pared by 6 bases and J by 5 bases, with 11 bases between. CDR3 length: 11 residues. Germline-derived CDR1 and CDR2 are DFQATT and SNEGSKA (reference sequence).

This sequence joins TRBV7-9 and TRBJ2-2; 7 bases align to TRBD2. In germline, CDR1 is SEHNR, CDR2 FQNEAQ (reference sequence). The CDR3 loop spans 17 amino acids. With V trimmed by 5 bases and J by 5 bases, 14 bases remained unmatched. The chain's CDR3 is CASSAPGTGGRTGELFF. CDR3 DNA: TGTGCCAGCAGCGCCCCTGGGACGGGAGGACGTACCGGGGAGCTGTTTTTT.

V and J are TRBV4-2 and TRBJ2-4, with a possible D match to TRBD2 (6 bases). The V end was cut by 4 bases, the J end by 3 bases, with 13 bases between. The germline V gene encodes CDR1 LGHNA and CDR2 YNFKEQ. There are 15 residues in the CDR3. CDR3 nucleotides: TGTGCCAGCAGCCCAATGGGGGGTGGCAAAAACATTCAGTACTTC. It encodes CASSPMGGGKNIQYF.

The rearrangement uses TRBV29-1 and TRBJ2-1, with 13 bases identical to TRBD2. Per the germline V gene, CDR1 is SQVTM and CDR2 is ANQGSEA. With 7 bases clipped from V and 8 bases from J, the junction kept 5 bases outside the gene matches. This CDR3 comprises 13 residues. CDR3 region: CSGGTSGNDEQFF. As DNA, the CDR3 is TGCAGCGGTGGGACTAGCGGGAACGATGAGCAGTTCTTC.

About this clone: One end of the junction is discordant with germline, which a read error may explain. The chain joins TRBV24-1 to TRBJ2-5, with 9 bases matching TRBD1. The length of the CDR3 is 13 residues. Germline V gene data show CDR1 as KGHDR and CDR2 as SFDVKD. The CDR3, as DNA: TGTGCCACCAGTGAACAGGGGGCAGAGGCCCAGTACTTC. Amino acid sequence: CATSEQGAEAQYF.

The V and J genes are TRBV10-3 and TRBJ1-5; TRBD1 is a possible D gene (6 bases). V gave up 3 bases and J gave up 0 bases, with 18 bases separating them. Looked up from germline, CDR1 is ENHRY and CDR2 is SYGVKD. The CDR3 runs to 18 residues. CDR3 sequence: CAISENTDSVYSNQPQHF. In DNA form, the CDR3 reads TGTGCCATCAGTGAAAATACGGACAGTGTCTATAGCAATCAGCCCCAGCATTTT.